The text below deals with one T cell receptor beta chain. J was trimmed by 2 bases and V by 5 bases; bases with no gene match: 11. Germline V gene data show CDR1 as SGHNT and CDR2 as YYREEE (reference sequence). There are 16 residues in the CDR3. This sample is part of a study of blood T cell repertoires in COVID-19. Study at large: From the United States, Italy and Spain came samples of acute and convalescent COVID-19. Sources were T cells, B-cell-depleted T cells, or PBMCs; the material itself was cDNA or gDNA.

Original methodology: Nucleated cell counts were estimated from reference gene primer amplification. Clones were sequenced by immunoSEQ multiplex PCR, and TCRdb holds only the in-frame ones, with some missing. The V and J calls and clone size were taken over from that table, and D and trimming were inferred from the DNA. Of over 250,000 clones listed, 83% are singletons. The chain couples TRBV5-4 to TRBJ2-5; 8 bases are shared with TRBD2. The receptor's source is a woman aged 45 to 65 who had recovered from COVID-19. The specimen was peripheral blood. The CDR3 sequence: CASRRGPVAGQETQYF. DNA of the CDR3: TGTGCCAGCAGACGGGGGCCCGTAGCGGGACAAGAGACCCAGTACTTC.